Each of the 8 T cell receptor beta chains below was sequenced from the same sample in a study of tumor and adjacent non-tumor tissue in lung cancer (dated by TCRdb to between 2017 and 2018). Libraries were constructed by multiplex PCR. Instrument used: Illumina HiSeq 2500. TCRbeta libraries were constructed through three rounds of nested PCR with primers (Table S4) according to protocols modified from ARM-PCR. In TCRdb, the public reads were trimmed at Q25 with fastp and aligned with MiXCR, with productive beta chains retained. Every CDR3 protein is listed once, alongside the most common genes and DNA of its rows. This sample comprises 110,000 or so distinct CDR3 sequences, about 65% of them detected only once. The top ten hold over 15% of the sample. RNA was isolated from bulk unsorted tissue, and RNA quality was assessed with a NanoDrop ND-1000 and an Agilent 2100. Distant non-tumor tissue taken more than 3 cm from the tumor edge was used as the normal lung sample.

The sequenced sample consisted of distant non-tumor lung tissue. The receptor set was obtained from a man aged 60-69 years with non-small cell lung cancer.

The chain links TRBV5-1 to TRBJ2-2, with D perhaps assigned TRBD1 or TRBD2 (5 bases each). This CDR3 spans 16 amino acids. The germline V gene has CDR1 SGHRS and CDR2 YFSETQ. This CDR3 is CVSSSNGGGNTGELFF. The CDR3 region has the DNA TGCGTCAGTAGCTCGAATGGTGGGGGGAACACCGGGGAGCTGTTTTTT. The whole variable domain, remainder taken from reference TRBV5-1 and TRBJ2-2, is KAGVTQTPRYLIKTRGQQVTLSCSPISGHRSVSWYQQTPGQGLQFLFEYFSETQRNKGNFPGRFSGRQFSNSRSEMNVSTLELGDSALYLCVSSSNGGGNTGELFFGEGSRLTVL.

This chain's CDR3 is CASSQNTGSNQPQHF. The CDR3 coding sequence is TGTGCCAGCAGCCAAAATACCGGTAGCAATCAGCCCCAGCATTTT. The chain is built from TRBV4-2 and TRBJ1-5; D uncertain. Germline CDR1 reads LGHNA; CDR2 reads YNFKEQ. This CDR3 contains 15 residues. Trimming shortened V by 2 bases and J by 0 bases, and 8 bases separated the two germline ends.

There are many counts of this clonotype. This rearrangement joins TRBV10-2 to TRBJ1-2, with D unresolved. This CDR3 spans 16 amino acids. CDR1 and CDR2 (germline): WSHSY, SAAADI. V lost 3 bases, J lost 6 bases, and 20 bases lay in between. CDR3 nucleotide sequence: TGCGCCAGCAGTGACCACCGATCCGGCCGGCCAAATGGCTACACCTTC. Its translation is CASSDHRSGRPNGYTF.

This clonotype was seen many times. CDR3 protein: CASSLVLAGSYNEQFF. CDR3 sequence (DNA): TGTGCCAGCAGCTTAGTCCTAGCGGGCTCCTACAATGAGCAGTTCTTC. This chain connects TRBV7-9 to TRBJ2-1; TRBD2 matches at 8 bases. V was pared by 1 base and J by 0 bases, with 2 bases of the junction left unmatched. Germline CDR1 reads SEHNR; CDR2 reads FQNEAQ (reference sequence). The CDR3 has 16 amino acids.

The chain combines TRBV2 with TRBJ2-1, with 7 bases lining up with TRBD1. The germline gives CDR1 SNHLY, CDR2 FYNNEI. The CDR3 extends over 13 amino acids. The trim removed 1 base at V and 7 bases at J, leaving 1 base unmatched. CDR3 nucleotides: TGTGCCAGCAGTGAAGACAGGGGTAATGAGCAGTTCTTC. Amino acid sequence: CASSEDRGNEQFF. The whole variable domain, filled in from reference TRBV2 and TRBJ2-1, reads EPEVTQTPSHQVTQMGQEVILRCVPISNHLYFYWYRQILGQKVEFLVSFYNNEISEKSEIFDDQFSVERPDGSNFTLKIRSTKLEDSAMYFCASSEDRGNEQFFGPGTRLTVL.

With respect to this clonotype: This sequence may be a read error, since a much larger clone differs from it by one base. V is TRBV20-1 and J is TRBJ1-5, with D perhaps TRBD1 (5 bases). The CDR3 contains 13 residues. CDR1 is DFQATT, CDR2 SNEGSKA, per germline (reference sequence). The CDR3 is CSARRTLNQPQDF. The CDR3 nucleotides are TGCAGTGCTAGACGGACACTTAATCAGCCCCAGGATTTT.

The genes are TRBV12-3 or TRBV12-4 and TRBJ2-1, with 12 bases lining up with TRBD2. The CDR3 is 15 amino acids. CDR3 coding DNA: TGTAGCAGCAGCCCTACTAGCGGGAGGCTTAATGAGCAGTTCTTC. Amino acid sequence: CSSSPTSGRLNEQFF.

In regard to this clonotype: The junction departs from germline at one end; a sequencing error may be responsible. The DNA for the CDR3 is TGTGCCAATAGCTCCGGACAGGGGGCCGATGAGCAATTCTTC. The encoded protein is CANSSGQGADEQFF. The chain recombines TRBV11-2 with TRBJ2-1, with 11 bases matching TRBD1. The germline gives CDR1 SGHAT, CDR2 FQNNGV. The CDR3 is 14 residues long.